Following are 23 T cell receptor beta chains from one sample sequenced in a study of cytomegalovirus exposure and HLA in healthy donors. PCR involved 60 Vbeta and 13 Jbeta primers. Clones were sequenced by immunoSEQ multiplex PCR, and TCRdb holds only the in-frame ones, with some missing. The sample has fewer than 100,000 clones; 78% are singletons. The sequenced sample consisted of PBMCs. The receptors shown here come from a woman in her forties in good health and CMV-seropositive.

V usage is TRBV6-5 and J usage is TRBJ2-5; 7 bases align to TRBD2. This CDR3 has 15 amino acids. The trim removed 6 bases at V and 3 bases at J, leaving 10 bases unmatched. The V gene's germline CDR1 is MNHEY and CDR2 SVGAGI. CDR3 nucleotides: TGTGCCAGCAGGTTACTTAGCGGGCGAGAAGAGACCCAGTACTTC. Encoded protein: CASRLLSGREETQYF.

V usage is TRBV6-5 and J usage is TRBJ1-1, with D uncertain. CDR3 length: 11 residues. The V and J ends lost 10 bases and 5 bases respectively, with 11 bases between them. Germline loops: CDR1 MNHEY, CDR2 SVGAGI. The chain's CDR3 is CAIARGTEAFF. The CDR3 coding sequence is TGTGCCATCGCCCGGGGAACTGAAGCTTTCTTT.

This clone was detected once. This rearrangement joins TRBV29-1 to TRBJ2-4; 9 bases are shared with TRBD1. The CDR3 consists of 13 residues. With 7 bases clipped from V and 5 bases from J, the junction kept 6 bases outside the gene matches. The germline V gene has CDR1 SQVTM and CDR2 ANQGSEA. CDR3 in DNA: TGCAGCGCCACGGGACAGGGTGAAAACATTCAGTACTTC. Its protein product is CSATGQGENIQYF.

This clone was counted a few times. The rearrangement joins TRBV5-1 to TRBJ1-2, with 7 bases identical to TRBD1. Germline V gene lookup returns CDR1 SGHRS and CDR2 YFSETQ. V shed 0 bases and J 4 bases; nucleotides not matched to a gene: 6. The CDR3 totals 15 residues. The DNA of the CDR3 is TGCGCCAGCAGCTTGGGGACAGGAACTTCCTATGGCTACACCTTC. Protein sequence: CASSLGTGTSYGYTF.

The chain uses TRBV28 and TRBJ2-7; D call uncertain. V was pared by 7 bases and J by 4 bases, with 8 bases between. The CDR3 loop spans 11 amino acids. Per germline, CDR1 MDHEN and CDR2 SYDVKM. The CDR3 spells CASTSRYEQYF. Here the CDR3 DNA reads TGTGCCAGCACGTCGCGATACGAGCAGTACTTC.

This clone has only one observation. The V and J genes are TRBV5-1 and TRBJ2-7, with 10 nucleotides matching TRBD2. The V segment lost 5 bases and the J segment 3 bases; nucleotides outside the gene matches: 8. CDR3 length: 15 residues. Germline CDR1 SGHRS, CDR2 YFSETQ. CDR3 region: CASRIGLADHYEQYF. The CDR3 DNA reads TGCGCCAGCAGAATAGGACTAGCGGACCACTACGAGCAGTACTTC.

The chain uses TRBV11-3 and TRBJ2-7; 9 bases map to TRBD2. Trimming at V came to 2 bases and at J to 3 bases, leaving 5 bases not matched to a gene. Germline assignment: CDR1 SGHNT and CDR2 YENEEA. The CDR3 covers 15 residues. CDR3 protein: CASSLLASGIYEQYF. The CDR3 DNA is TGTGCCAGCAGCTTATTGGCTAGCGGGATCTACGAGCAGTACTTC. The full variable domain, its missing parts supplied by reference TRBV11-3 and TRBJ2-7, is EAGVVQSPRYKIIEKKQPVAFWCNPISGHNTLYWYLQNLGQGPELLIRYENEEAVDDSQLPKDRFSAERLKGVDSTLKIQPAELGDSAVYLCASSLLASGIYEQYFGPGTRLTVT.

The J gene is TRBJ2-5, the V gene TRBV5-1; 9 positions match TRBD2. J gave up 4 bases and V 0 bases, and 10 bases lay outside the gene matches. Germline V gene lookup returns CDR1 SGHRS and CDR2 YFSETQ. This CDR3 contains 17 residues. CDR3 in DNA: TGCGCCAGCAGCTTGGGCGGGAGGGGTTCTGGAGGAGAGACCCAGTACTTC. It is translated as CASSLGGRGSGGETQYF.

This clone occurred a few times. The chain recombines TRBV7-3 with TRBJ2-1, with TRBD2 identical over 8 bases. This CDR3 spans 15 amino acids. V shed 2 bases and J 7 bases; nucleotides not matched to a gene: 7. CDR1 is SGHTA and CDR2 is FQGTGA in the germline V gene. This CDR3 is CASSLFEREWNEQFF. The CDR3 coding sequence is TGTGCCAGCAGCTTATTCGAGCGGGAGTGGAATGAGCAGTTCTTC.

The chain couples TRBV7-6 to TRBJ2-5, with TRBD1 identical over 7 bases. The V gene's germline CDR1 is SGHVS and CDR2 FNYEAQ. V lost 5 bases, J lost 4 bases, and 13 bases stayed unmatched. The CDR3 is made up of 16 amino acids. The CDR3 spells CASSRGPGTVGETQYF. The CDR3 DNA follows: TGTGCCAGCAGCCGGGGCCCGGGGACAGTCGGAGAGACCCAGTACTTC.

The gene calls are TRBV15 and TRBJ2-5, with 7 bases fitting TRBD2. Unmatched junction bases numbered 3, after V lost 1 base and J lost 1 base. The CDR3 runs 15 residues. CDR1 and CDR2 (germline): LNHNV, YYDKDF (reference sequence). DNA for the CDR3: TGTGCCACCAGCAGAGCACGGACTAGCCAAGAGACCCAGTACTTC. Its translation: CATSRARTSQETQYF.

CDR3 protein: CASSQAGTGVGGGYGYTF. The CDR3 bases are TGCGCCAGCAGCCAGGCCGGGACAGGGGTGGGAGGTGGTTATGGCTACACCTTC. The chain links TRBV4-1 to TRBJ1-2; 10 bases map to TRBD1. Trimming took 3 bases from V and 5 from J; bases not matched to a gene: 15. CDR3 length: 18 residues. The germline V gene has CDR1 MGHRA and CDR2 YSYEKL.

V is TRBV9 and J is TRBJ2-7; D possibly corresponds to TRBD2 (6 bases). Trimming took 2 bases from V and 1 from J, leaving 10 bases between them. This CDR3 spans 14 amino acids. In germline, CDR1 is SGDLS, CDR2 YYNGEE. The CDR3 sequence: CASSVGTQSYEQYF. The CDR3 DNA reads TGTGCCAGCAGCGTCGGGACTCAGTCCTACGAGCAGTACTTC.

The chain recombines TRBV5-1 with TRBJ2-5; maybe TRBD1 (6 bases). The end of the DNA aligns better with TRBJ2-7, so the J call may be wrong. Germline lookup yields CDR1 SGHRS and CDR2 YFSETQ. The CDR3 is 16 residues long. CDR3 DNA: TGCGCCAGCAGCTTGGCCGAGCGGACAGTGGACCACGAGCAGTACTTC. Its translation is CASSLAERTVDHEQYF.

This clone was counted once. The chain uses TRBV25-1 and TRBJ2-1, with D unresolved. The CDR3 has 15 amino acids. Trimming cost V 4 bases and J 5 bases, with 15 bases left between them. The V gene's germline CDR1 is MGHDK and CDR2 SYGVNS. The CDR3 region has the DNA TGTGCCAGCAGTGTTATTGCGGATACCAACAATGAGCAGTTCTTC. This codes for CASSVIADTNNEQFF. Supplemented by reference TRBV25-1 and TRBJ2-1, the full variable domain reads EADIYQTPRYLVIGTGKKITLECSQTMGHDKMYWYQQDPGMELHLIHYSYGVNSTEKGDLSSESTVSRIRTEHFPLTLESARPSHTSQYLCASSVIADTNNEQFFGPGTRLTVL.

CDR3 in amino acids: CASSNSRALIYGYTF. The CDR3 region has the DNA TGTGCCAGCAGTAATTCCAGGGCGCTGATCTATGGCTACACCTTC. This chain connects TRBV27 to TRBJ1-2; the D gene is possibly TRBD1 (5 bases). Germline lookup yields CDR1 MNHEY and CDR2 SMNVEV (reference sequence). CDR3 length: 15 residues. Deletions cut 5 bases from V and 4 bases from J, with 17 bases between.

This clone has a single count. The rearrangement links TRBV7-6 to TRBJ1-3; D gene ambiguous. The V gene lost 2 bases and the J gene lost 0 bases, with 11 bases spanning the gap. CDR1 is SGHVS, CDR2 FNYEAQ, per germline. The CDR3 loop spans 16 amino acids. CDR3 amino acids: CASSLYYGLSGNTIYF. The CDR3 nucleotides read TGTGCCAGCAGCTTATACTACGGACTCTCTGGAAACACCATATATTTT. The full variable domain, completed using reference TRBV7-6 and TRBJ1-3, is GAGVSQSPRYKVTKRGQDVALRCDPISGHVSLYWYRQALGQGPEFLTYFNYEAQQDKSGLPNDRFSAERPEGSISTLTIQRTEQRDSAMYRCASSLYYGLSGNTIYFGEGSWLTVV.

V usage is TRBV4-2 and J usage is TRBJ2-5; a weak D match, TRBD2 (7 bases). Germline lookup yields CDR1 LGHNA and CDR2 YNFKEQ. The CDR3 runs to 20 residues. V was clipped by 0 bases and J by 5 bases, with 28 bases between them. Written as DNA, the CDR3 is TGTGCCAGCAGCCAAGAGGGCGGGGGCTTCAGAGCCGCCCGGATGGAGACCCAGTACTTC. The encoded protein is CASSQEGGGFRAARMETQYF.

This clone has just a few counts. V is TRBV19 and J is TRBJ1-1; 9 nucleotides agree with TRBD1. The germline V gene has CDR1 LNHDA and CDR2 SQIVND (reference sequence). Trimming cost V 2 bases and J 5 bases; bases outside gene matches: 6. This CDR3 is built from 15 residues. The CDR3 loop is CASSIYGTGRTEAFF. The CDR3 DNA sequence: TGTGCCAGTAGTATATACGGGACAGGGAGGACTGAAGCTTTCTTT.

The rearrangement joins TRBV2 to TRBJ2-1, with TRBD1 identical over 8 bases. Germline V gene sequence: CDR1 SNHLY, CDR2 FYNNEI. Trimming cost V 3 bases and J 5 bases; bases outside gene matches: 3. This CDR3 region has 14 residues. CDR3 in amino acids: CASSEWTGNNEQFF. The CDR3 coding sequence is TGTGCCAGCAGTGAGTGGACAGGGAACAATGAGCAGTTCTTC. Combining the CDR3 with reference TRBV2 and TRBJ2-1 gives the whole variable domain EPEVTQTPSHQVTQMGQEVILRCVPISNHLYFYWYRQILGQKVEFLVSFYNNEISEKSEIFDDQFSVERPDGSNFTLKIRSTKLEDSAMYFCASSEWTGNNEQFFGPGTRLTVL.

This clone was counted between two and nine times. The chain couples TRBV23-1 to TRBJ2-5; TRBD2 matches at 12 bases. TRBV23-1 is an ORF, with its function uncertain. Losses at the gene ends were 11 bases for V and 3 bases for J; bases not matched to a gene: 7. The CDR3 runs to 14 residues. The CDR3 here is CADKTSGREETQYF. The CDR3 DNA reads as TGCGCCGATAAGACTAGCGGGAGAGAAGAGACCCAGTACTTC.

V usage is TRBV29-1 and J usage is TRBJ2-7; TRBD2 agrees at 10 bases. The CDR3 sequence is 15 residues long. The J segment lost 1 base and the V segment lost 6 bases, leaving 9 bases of the junction unmatched. CDR1 SQVTM and CDR2 ANQGSEA come from the germline V gene. This chain's CDR3 is CSVNATSGPSYEQYF. As DNA, the CDR3 is TGCAGCGTGAACGCGACTAGCGGGCCGTCCTACGAGCAGTACTTC.

The CDR3 sequence: CASSPTGFGQETQYF. DNA of the CDR3: TGTGCCAGCAGCCCGACAGGTTTTGGCCAAGAGACCCAGTACTTC. This rearrangement joins TRBV7-3 to TRBJ2-5; the D gene is possibly TRBD1 (6 bases). The CDR3 has 15 residues. CDR1 SGHTA and CDR2 FQGTGA come from the germline V gene. The V end was cut by 5 bases, the J end by 1 base, with 14 bases between. The complete variable domain, with remaining parts taken from reference TRBV7-3 and TRBJ2-5, reads GAGVSQTPSNKVTEKGKYVELRCDPISGHTALYWYRQSLGQGPEFLIYFQGTGAADDSGLPNDRFFAVRPEGSVSTLKIQRTERGDSAVYLCASSPTGFGQETQYFGPGTRLLVL.